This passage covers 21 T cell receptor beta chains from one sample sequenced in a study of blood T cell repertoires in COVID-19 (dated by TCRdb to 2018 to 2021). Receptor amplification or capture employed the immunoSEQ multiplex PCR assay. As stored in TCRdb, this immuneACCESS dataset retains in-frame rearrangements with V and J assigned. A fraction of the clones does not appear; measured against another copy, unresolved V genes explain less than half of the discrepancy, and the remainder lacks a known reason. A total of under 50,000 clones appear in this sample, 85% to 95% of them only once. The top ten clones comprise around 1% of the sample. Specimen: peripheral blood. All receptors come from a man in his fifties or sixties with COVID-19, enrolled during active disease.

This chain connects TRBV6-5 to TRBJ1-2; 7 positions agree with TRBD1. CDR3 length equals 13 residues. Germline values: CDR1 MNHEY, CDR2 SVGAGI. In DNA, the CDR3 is TGTGCAGCGAAAGGGGGCGGAGGCTATGGCTACACCTTC. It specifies CAAKGGGGYGYTF.

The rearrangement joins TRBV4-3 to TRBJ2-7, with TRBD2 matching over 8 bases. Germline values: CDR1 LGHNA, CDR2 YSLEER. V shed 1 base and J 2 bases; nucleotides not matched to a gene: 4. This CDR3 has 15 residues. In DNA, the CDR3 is TGCGCCAGCAGCCAAGGAGCGGGAGTAACCTACGAGCAGTACTTC. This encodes CASSQGAGVTYEQYF.

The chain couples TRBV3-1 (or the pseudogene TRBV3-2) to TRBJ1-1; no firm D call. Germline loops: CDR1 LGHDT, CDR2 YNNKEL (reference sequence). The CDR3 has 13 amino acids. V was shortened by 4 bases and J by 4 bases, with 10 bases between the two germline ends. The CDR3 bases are TGTGCCAGCAGCCCCGGAGTGCCCACTGAAGCTTTCTTT. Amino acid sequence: CASSPGVPTEAFF.

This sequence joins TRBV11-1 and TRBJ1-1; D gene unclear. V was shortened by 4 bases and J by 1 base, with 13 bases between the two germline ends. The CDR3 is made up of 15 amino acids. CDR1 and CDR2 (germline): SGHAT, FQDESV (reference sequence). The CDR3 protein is CASSSQPSGNTEAFF. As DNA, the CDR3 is TGTGCCAGCAGCTCACAACCTAGCGGGAACACTGAAGCTTTCTTT.

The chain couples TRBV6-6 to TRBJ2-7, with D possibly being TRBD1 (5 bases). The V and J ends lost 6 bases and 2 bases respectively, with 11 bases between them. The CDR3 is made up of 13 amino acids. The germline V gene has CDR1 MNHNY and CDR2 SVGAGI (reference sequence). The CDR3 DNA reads TGTGCCAGCAGCCCAAGGGGTGCCTACGAGCAGTACTTC. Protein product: CASSPRGAYEQYF.

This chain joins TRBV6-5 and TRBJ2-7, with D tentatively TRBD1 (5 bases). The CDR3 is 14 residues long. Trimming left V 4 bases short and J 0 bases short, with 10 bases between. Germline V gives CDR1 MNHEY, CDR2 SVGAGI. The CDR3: CASSSQGHSYEQYF. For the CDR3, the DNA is TGTGCCAGCAGTTCGCAGGGTCACTCCTACGAGCAGTACTTC.

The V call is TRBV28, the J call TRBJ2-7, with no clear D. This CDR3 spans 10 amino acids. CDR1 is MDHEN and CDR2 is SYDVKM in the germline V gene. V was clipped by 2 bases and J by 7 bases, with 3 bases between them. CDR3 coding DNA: TGTGCCAGCAGTTTAGCGGAGCAGTACTTC. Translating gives CASSLAEQYF.

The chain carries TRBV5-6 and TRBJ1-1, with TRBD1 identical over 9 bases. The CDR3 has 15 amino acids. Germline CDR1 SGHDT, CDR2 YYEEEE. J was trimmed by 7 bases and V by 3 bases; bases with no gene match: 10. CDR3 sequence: CASSSMDRGESEAFF. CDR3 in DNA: TGTGCCAGCAGCTCGATGGACAGGGGAGAGAGTGAAGCTTTCTTT.

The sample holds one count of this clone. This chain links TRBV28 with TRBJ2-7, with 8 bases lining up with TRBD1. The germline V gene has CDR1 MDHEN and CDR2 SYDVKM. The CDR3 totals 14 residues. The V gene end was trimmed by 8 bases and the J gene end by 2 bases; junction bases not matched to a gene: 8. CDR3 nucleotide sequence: TGTGCCAGCGGAAAAGACAGGGGTGCCTACGAGCAGTACTTC. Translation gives CASGKDRGAYEQYF.

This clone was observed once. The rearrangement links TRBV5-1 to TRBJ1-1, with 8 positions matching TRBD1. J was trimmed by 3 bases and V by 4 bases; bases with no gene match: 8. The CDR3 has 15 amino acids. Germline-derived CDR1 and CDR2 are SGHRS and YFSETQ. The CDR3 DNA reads TGCGCCAGCAGCCAGAGGACAGGGTCGGACACTGAAGCTTTCTTT. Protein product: CASSQRTGSDTEAFF.

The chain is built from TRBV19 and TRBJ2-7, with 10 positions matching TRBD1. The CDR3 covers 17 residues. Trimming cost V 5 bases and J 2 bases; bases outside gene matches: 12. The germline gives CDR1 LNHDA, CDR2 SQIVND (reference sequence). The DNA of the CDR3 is TGTGCCAGTAGTCCCCGGGTGGGGGGACAGGGGACCTACGAGCAGTACTTC. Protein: CASSPRVGGQGTYEQYF.

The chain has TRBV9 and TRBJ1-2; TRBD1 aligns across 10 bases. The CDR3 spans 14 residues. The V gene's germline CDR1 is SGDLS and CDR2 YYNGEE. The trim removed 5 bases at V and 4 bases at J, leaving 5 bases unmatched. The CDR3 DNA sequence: TGTGCCAGCAGTCCCGGGACAGGGGCCTATGGCTACACCTTC. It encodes CASSPGTGAYGYTF. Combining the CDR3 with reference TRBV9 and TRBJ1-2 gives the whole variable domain DSGVTQTPKHLITATGQRVTLRCSPRSGDLSVYWYQQSLDQGLQFLIQYYNGEERAKGNILERFSAQQFPDLHSELNLSSLELGDSALYFCASSPGTGAYGYTFGSGTRLTVV.

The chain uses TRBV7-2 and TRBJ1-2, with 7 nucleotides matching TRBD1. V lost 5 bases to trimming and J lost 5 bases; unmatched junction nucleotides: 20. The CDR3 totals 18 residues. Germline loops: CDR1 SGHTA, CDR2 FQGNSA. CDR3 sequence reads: CASSTLGALTGSGYGYTF. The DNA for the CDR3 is TGTGCCAGCAGCACCTTGGGGGCTTTGACAGGGTCCGGGTATGGCTACACCTTC.

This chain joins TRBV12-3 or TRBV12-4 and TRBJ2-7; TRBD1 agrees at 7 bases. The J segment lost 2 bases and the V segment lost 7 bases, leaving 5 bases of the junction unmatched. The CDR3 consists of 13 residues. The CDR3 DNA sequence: TGTGCCAGCACCCGGGACAGTGCCTACGAGCAGTACTTC. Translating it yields CASTRDSAYEQYF.

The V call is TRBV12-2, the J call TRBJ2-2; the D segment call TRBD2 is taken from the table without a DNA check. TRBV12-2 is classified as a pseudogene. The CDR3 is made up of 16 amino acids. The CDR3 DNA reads TGTGCAAGTCGCTTAGTACTTTGGTCTTACACCGGGGAGCTGTTTTTT. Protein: CASRLVLWSYTGELFF.

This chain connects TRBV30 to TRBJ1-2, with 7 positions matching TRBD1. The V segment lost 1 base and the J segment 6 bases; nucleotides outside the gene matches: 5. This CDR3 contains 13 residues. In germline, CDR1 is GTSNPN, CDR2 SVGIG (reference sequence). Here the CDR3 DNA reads TGTGCCTGGAGTGCGACAGGGCAAAATGGCTACACCTTC. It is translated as CAWSATGQNGYTF.

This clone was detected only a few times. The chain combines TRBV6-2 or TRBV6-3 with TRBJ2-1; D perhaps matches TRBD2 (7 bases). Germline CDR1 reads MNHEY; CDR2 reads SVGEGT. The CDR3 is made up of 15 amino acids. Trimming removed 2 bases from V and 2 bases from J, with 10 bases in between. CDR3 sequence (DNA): TGTGCCAGCAGTTACGGCGGGGGCGCCTACAATGAGCAGTTCTTC. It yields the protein CASSYGGGAYNEQFF.

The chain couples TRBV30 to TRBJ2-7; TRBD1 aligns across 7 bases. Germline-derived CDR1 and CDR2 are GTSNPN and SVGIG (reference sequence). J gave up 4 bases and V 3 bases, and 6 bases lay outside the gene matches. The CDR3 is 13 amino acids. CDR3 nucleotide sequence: TGTGCCTGGAGCCCGGGACAGAGATACGAGCAGTACTTC. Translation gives CAWSPGQRYEQYF.

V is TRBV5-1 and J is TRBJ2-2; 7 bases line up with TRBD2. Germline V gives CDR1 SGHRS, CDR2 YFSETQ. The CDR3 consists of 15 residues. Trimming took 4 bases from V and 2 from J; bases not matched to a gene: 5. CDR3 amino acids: CASSDSGDNTGELFF. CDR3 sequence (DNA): TGCGCCAGCAGCGACAGCGGGGATAACACCGGGGAGCTGTTTTTT. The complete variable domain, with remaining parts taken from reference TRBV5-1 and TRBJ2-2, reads KAGVTQTPRYLIKTRGQQVTLSCSPISGHRSVSWYQQTPGQGLQFLFEYFSETQRNKGNFPGRFSGRQFSNSRSEMNVSTLELGDSALYLCASSDSGDNTGELFFGEGSRLTVL.

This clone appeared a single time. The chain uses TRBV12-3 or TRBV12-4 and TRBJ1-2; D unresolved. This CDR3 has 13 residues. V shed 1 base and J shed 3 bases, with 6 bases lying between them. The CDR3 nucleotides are TGTGCCAGCAGTTTAGAGAGGGACTATGGCTACACCTTC. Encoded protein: CASSLERDYGYTF.

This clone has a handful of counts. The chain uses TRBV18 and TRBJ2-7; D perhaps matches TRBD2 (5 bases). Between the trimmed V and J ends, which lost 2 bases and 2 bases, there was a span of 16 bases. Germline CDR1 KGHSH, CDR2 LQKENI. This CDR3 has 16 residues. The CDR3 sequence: CASSPLRSPTTYEQYF. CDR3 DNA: TGTGCCAGCTCACCATTGAGGTCCCCGACTACCTACGAGCAGTACTTC.